These 5 T cell receptor beta chains were all obtained from the same sample, sequenced in a study of cytomegalovirus exposure and HLA in healthy donors. The PCR ran on 60 Vbeta and 13 Jbeta primers. Method: immunoSEQ multiplex PCR; TCRdb's copy keeps in-frame clones and lacks some. Among around 96,000 clones, 65% to 85% were seen once, and the ten largest hold around 2%. The sample was PBMCs. The receptors come from a man aged 18 to 29 in good health and CMV-seronegative.

The chain uses TRBV6-6 and TRBJ2-2; D is undetermined. Trimming pared 6 bases from V and 5 bases from J, leaving 16 bases between. Germline V gene sequence: CDR1 MNHNY, CDR2 SVGAGI (reference sequence). The CDR3 is 15 residues long. The CDR3 coding sequence is TGTGCCAGCAGGCTACACGAGGATGAAACCGGGGAGCTGTTTTTT. It specifies CASRLHEDETGELFF.

The V gene is TRBV5-4, the J gene TRBJ1-1; TRBD1 matches 8 bases. With 2 bases clipped from V and 4 bases from J, the junction kept 7 bases outside the gene matches. CDR3 size: 15 residues. Germline-derived CDR1 and CDR2 are SGHNT and YYREEE (reference sequence). The DNA for the CDR3 is TGTGCCAGCAGCTTTGGACAGGGCCAGCGCACTGAAGCTTTCTTT. It codes for CASSFGQGQRTEAFF.

V is TRBV29-1 and J is TRBJ1-1; 8 bases line up with TRBD1. V shed 8 bases, J shed 5 bases, and the junction held 7 bases outside the gene matches. The CDR3 covers 12 residues. Germline loops: CDR1 SQVTM, CDR2 ANQGSEA. The CDR3 coding sequence is TGCAGCTCAGGGGGCCGGGGTACTGAAGCTTTCTTT. The encoded protein is CSSGGRGTEAFF.

About this clone: Its ends do not fully match the called genes, so a read error is possible. V usage is TRBV9 and J usage is TRBJ2-3, with 8 bases lining up with TRBD2. In germline, CDR1 is SGDLS, CDR2 YYNGEE. CDR3 size: 16 residues. This chain's CDR3 is CASSVGQRGGTDTQYF. The CDR3, as DNA: TGTGCCAGCAGCGTAGGGCAACGGGGGGGCACCGATACGCAGTATTTT.

The chain links TRBV10-1 to TRBJ2-2; possible D gene TRBD2, 5 bases. Per the germline V gene, CDR1 is WNHNN and CDR2 is SYGVQD (reference sequence). The CDR3 consists of 14 residues. V lost 4 bases and J lost 2, with 8 bases in between. The CDR3 bases are TGCGCCAGCAGTGGGACTCTAAACACCGGGGAGCTGTTTTTT. It specifies CASSGTLNTGELFF.